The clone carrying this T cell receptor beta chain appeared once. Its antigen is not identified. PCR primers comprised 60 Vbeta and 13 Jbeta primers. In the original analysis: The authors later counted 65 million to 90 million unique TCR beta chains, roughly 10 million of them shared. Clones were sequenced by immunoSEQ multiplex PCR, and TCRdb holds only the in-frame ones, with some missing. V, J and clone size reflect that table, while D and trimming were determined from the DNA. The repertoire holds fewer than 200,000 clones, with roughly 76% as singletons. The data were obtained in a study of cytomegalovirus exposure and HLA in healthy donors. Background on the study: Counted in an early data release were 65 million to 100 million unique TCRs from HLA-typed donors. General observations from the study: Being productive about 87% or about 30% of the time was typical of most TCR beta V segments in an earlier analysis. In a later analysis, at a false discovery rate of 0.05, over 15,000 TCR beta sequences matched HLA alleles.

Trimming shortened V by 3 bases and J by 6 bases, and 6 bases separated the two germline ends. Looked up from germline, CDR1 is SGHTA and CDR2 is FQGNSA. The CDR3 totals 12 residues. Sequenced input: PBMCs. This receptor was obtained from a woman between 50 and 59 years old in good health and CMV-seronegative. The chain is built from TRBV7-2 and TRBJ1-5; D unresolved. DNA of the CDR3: TGTGCCAGCAGCTTCCGCGGTCAGCCCCAGCATTTT. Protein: CASSFRGQPQHF.